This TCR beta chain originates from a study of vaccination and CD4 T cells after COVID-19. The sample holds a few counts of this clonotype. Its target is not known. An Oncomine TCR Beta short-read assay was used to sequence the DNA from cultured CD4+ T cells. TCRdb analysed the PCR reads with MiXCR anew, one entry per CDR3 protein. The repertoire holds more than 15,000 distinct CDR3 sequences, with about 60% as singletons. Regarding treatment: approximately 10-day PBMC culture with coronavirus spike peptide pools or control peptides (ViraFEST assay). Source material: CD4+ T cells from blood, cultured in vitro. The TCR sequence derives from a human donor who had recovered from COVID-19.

The DNA for the CDR3 is TGTGCCACCAGCGGCTTAAACAGTATGGACACTGAAGCTTTCTTT. It is translated as CATSGLNSMDTEAFF. The chain combines TRBV15 with TRBJ1-1; no firm D call. The V gene lost 5 bases and the J gene lost 3 bases, with 16 bases spanning the gap. In germline, CDR1 is LNHNV, CDR2 YYDKDF (reference sequence). The CDR3 extends over 15 amino acids.